This TCR beta chain was sequenced in a study of T cells in Graves' hyperthyroidism and ophthalmopathy. At the level of the study: Before any treatment, at initial diagnosis, peripheral blood was collected. The study, taken as a whole, reports: Ophthalmopathy got predicted by the model a median about six months before its onset. In blood, most of the thyroid clonotypes expanded above 0.001 were also present.

This CDR3 is built from 15 residues. Germline V gene sequence: CDR1 MDHEN, CDR2 SYDVKM. As concerns this clonotype: Its matching antigen is unknown. A much larger clone differs by one base, so this may be a read error.

What was amplified from RNA transcripts were TCR beta CDR3 regions. Using the HTBI primer set, a first-round RT-PCR was run on the TCR CDR3. One entry per CDR3 protein results from TCRdb running MiXCR on the multiplex PCR reads. The top ten clones hold about 7% of a sample with around 600,000 distinct CDR3 sequences, 15% to 18% of them seen once. Exclusion of patients followed from uncontrolled infection, other autoimmune disease, pregnancy or lactation. The origin of this receptor is a woman in her 30s with Graves' hyperthyroidism. Sequencing input: blood. The genes are TRBV28 and TRBJ1-2; TRBD1 matches 7 bases. DNA for the CDR3: TGTGCCAGCAGACCCCAGCGGGGGACAGCCTTTGGCTGCACCTTC. This translates into CASRPQRGTAFGCTF.